This T cell receptor beta chain was sequenced in a study of T-cell reconstitution after alpha-beta-depleted transplantation in children. The TCRbeta library incorporated unique molecular identifiers. Using its own MiXCR run on the PCR reads, TCRdb lists one record per CDR3 protein. The table has 350,000 to 450,000 distinct CDR3 sequences, roughly 22% seen once. CDR3 length: 11 residues. Trimming removed 4 bases at V and 6 bases at J, with 7 bases between. The clonotype was recovered from a human donor who donated a stem cell graft to a child with acute myeloid leukemia. Sample: PBMCs from the stem cell graft donor, taken from the stem cell graft. The J gene is TRBJ2-7, the V gene TRBV12-3 or TRBV12-4; possibly TRBD2 for D (6 bases). The CDR3 loop is CASSSSAEQYF. The CDR3 nucleotides read TGTGCCAGCAGTTCTAGCGCCGAGCAGTACTTC.